A selection of T cell receptor beta chains follows, all from one sample in a study of T cell repertoires in cytomegalovirus infection. TCRdb itself ran the reads through MiXCR, one entry per CDR3 protein. This sample has 250,000 to 300,000 distinct CDR3 sequences, with approximately 9% found just once. Sequences were obtained from PBMCs. These receptor sequences come from a human donor in good health (CMV status not recorded). Some clones in this sample may be carry-over from other donors' samples. Each CDR3 is given with its conserved first and last residue. Each record gives: J gene, D gene, V gene, clone size, CDR3 protein, CDR3 DNA. D genes are given only for firm matches. Rows give clone size only sometimes, using once, few, many, or a class for an expanded clone.

J gene: TRBJ1-5; D gene: TRBD1; V gene: TRBV2; clone size: many; CDR3 protein: CASKRQGGGNQPQHF; CDR3 DNA: TGTGCCAGCAAACGACAGGGTGGGGGCAATCAGCCCCAGCATTTT
J gene: TRBJ2-1; D gene: TRBD2; V gene: TRBV5-8; clone size: many; CDR3 protein: CASRSGGNEQFF; CDR3 DNA: TGTGCCAGCCGCTCCGGGGGGAATGAGCAGTTCTTC
J gene: TRBJ1-5; D gene: .; V gene: TRBV15; clone size: many; CDR3 protein: CATSRGTRNNQPQHF; CDR3 DNA: TGTGCCACCAGCAGAGGAACACGTAACAATCAGCCCCAGCATTTT
J gene: TRBJ1-5; D gene: .; V gene: TRBV18; clone size: .; CDR3 protein: CASSPPSQGGGQPQHF; CDR3 DNA: TGTGCCAGCTCACCACCGTCCCAGGGTGGAGGTCAGCCCCAGCATTTT
J gene: TRBJ1-5; D gene: .; V gene: TRBV27; clone size: many; CDR3 protein: CASSPDLKSINQPQHF; CDR3 DNA: TGTGCCAGCAGTCCGGACCTGAAGAGCATCAATCAGCCCCAGCATTTT
J gene: TRBJ1-6; D gene: TRBD1; V gene: TRBV7-2; clone size: many; CDR3 protein: CASSLGTGVGSPLHF; CDR3 DNA: TGTGCCAGCAGCTTAGGGACAGGGGTGGGGTCACCCCTCCACTTT
J gene: TRBJ1-1; D gene: .; V gene: TRBV7-2; clone size: many; CDR3 protein: CASSSPKGQSTEAFF; CDR3 DNA: TGTGCCAGCAGCTCACCTAAAGGACAGAGTACTGAAGCTTTCTTT
J gene: TRBJ2-2; D gene: .; V gene: TRBV7-8; clone size: few; CDR3 protein: CASSSPQGEGTGELFF; CDR3 DNA: TGTGCCAGCAGCTCCCCGCAGGGAGAGGGCACCGGGGAGCTGTTTTTT
J gene: TRBJ1-1; D gene: .; V gene: TRBV20-1; clone size: .; CDR3 protein: CSAPRARVTEAFF; CDR3 DNA: TGCAGTGCCCCGAGGGCCAGGGTCACTGAAGCTTTCTTT
J gene: TRBJ2-7; D gene: .; V gene: TRBV4-3; clone size: .; CDR3 protein: CASSQDRTGSYEQYF; CDR3 DNA: TGCGCCAGCAGCCAAGATCGCACAGGGTCCTACGAGCAGTACTTC
J gene: TRBJ2-5; D gene: .; V gene: TRBV7-2; clone size: many; CDR3 protein: CASSIGLGGKTQYF; CDR3 DNA: TGTGCCAGCAGCATAGGACTGGGAGGAAAGACCCAGTACTTC
J gene: TRBJ1-4; D gene: .; V gene: TRBV11-2; clone size: .; CDR3 protein: CASSFYYEKLFF; CDR3 DNA: TGTGCCAGCAGCTTTTATTATGAAAAACTGTTTTTT
J gene: TRBJ2-7; D gene: .; V gene: TRBV23-1; clone size: many; CDR3 protein: CASSPSWEAEPYEQYF; CDR3 DNA: TGCGCCAGCAGTCCCTCGTGGGAAGCGGAGCCCTACGAGCAGTACTTC
J gene: TRBJ1-1; D gene: .; V gene: TRBV29-1; clone size: few; CDR3 protein: CSVELAGSGRTEAFF; CDR3 DNA: TGCAGCGTTGAATTGGCAGGGAGTGGTAGAACTGAAGCTTTCTTT
J gene: TRBJ2-1; D gene: .; V gene: TRBV29-1; clone size: .; CDR3 protein: CSVVGFAPDNEQFF; CDR3 DNA: TGCAGCGTTGTAGGCTTCGCCCCGGACAATGAGCAGTTCTTC
J gene: TRBJ2-1; D gene: .; V gene: TRBV7-2; clone size: many; CDR3 protein: CASSDRGNEQFF; CDR3 DNA: TGTGCCAGCAGCGACCGCGGCAATGAGCAGTTCTTC
J gene: TRBJ1-1; D gene: .; V gene: TRBV5-6; clone size: many; CDR3 protein: CASSLPGRIEAFF; CDR3 DNA: TGTGCCAGCAGCCTACCCGGGAGAATTGAAGCTTTCTTT
J gene: TRBJ2-7; D gene: .; V gene: TRBV7-2; clone size: many; CDR3 protein: CASSLEGGSTYEQYF; CDR3 DNA: TGTGCCAGCAGCCTAGAGGGGGGGAGCACCTACGAGCAGTACTTC
J gene: TRBJ2-3; D gene: .; V gene: TRBV12-3/TRBV12-4; clone size: many; CDR3 protein: CASSRTALRTDTQYF; CDR3 DNA: TGTGCCAGCAGTAGGACCGCTTTGCGCACAGATACGCAGTATTTT
J gene: TRBJ2-7; D gene: TRBD2; V gene: TRBV28; clone size: many; CDR3 protein: CASSTPGSGSHYEQYF; CDR3 DNA: TGTGCCAGCAGTACCCCGGGTAGCGGGAGTCATTACGAGCAGTACTTC
J gene: TRBJ1-1; D gene: .; V gene: TRBV20-1; clone size: .; CDR3 protein: CSAKPGREAFF; CDR3 DNA: TGCAGTGCAAAACCCGGACGGGAGGCTTTCTTT
J gene: TRBJ1-1; D gene: TRBD1; V gene: TRBV7-2; clone size: many; CDR3 protein: CASSLDRGGFF; CDR3 DNA: TGTGCCAGCAGCTTAGACAGGGGAGGTTTCTTT
J gene: TRBJ1-4; D gene: TRBD1; V gene: TRBV7-9; clone size: many; CDR3 protein: CASSSADRGEKLFF; CDR3 DNA: TGTGCCAGCAGCTCAGCTGACAGGGGGGAAAAACTGTTTTTT
J gene: TRBJ2-7; D gene: .; V gene: TRBV7-2; clone size: many; CDR3 protein: CASSLAFLGEQYF; CDR3 DNA: TGTGCCAGCAGCTTAGCGTTCCTGGGCGAGCAGTACTTC
J gene: TRBJ2-3; D gene: .; V gene: TRBV7-2; clone size: many; CDR3 protein: CASSLVGGGTSTDTQYF; CDR3 DNA: TGTGCCAGCAGCTTAGTTGGTGGCGGGACTAGCACAGATACGCAGTATTTT
J gene: TRBJ2-6; D gene: .; V gene: TRBV4-3; clone size: .; CDR3 protein: CASSQDRQDSGANVLTF; CDR3 DNA: TGCGCCAGCAGCCAAGATCGCCAGGACTCTGGGGCCAACGTCCTGACTTTC
J gene: TRBJ1-2; D gene: TRBD1; V gene: TRBV7-2; clone size: many; CDR3 protein: CASRRTGRDLFGYTF; CDR3 DNA: TGTGCCAGCAGACGGACAGGGCGGGATCTCTTCGGCTACACCTTC
J gene: TRBJ1-3; D gene: .; V gene: TRBV7-2; clone size: many; CDR3 protein: CASSLGPGQPSSGNTIYF; CDR3 DNA: TGTGCCAGCAGCTTAGGACCGGGACAACCGAGCTCTGGAAACACCATATATTTT
J gene: TRBJ1-4; D gene: .; V gene: TRBV7-9; clone size: .; CDR3 protein: CASSLGAGTPGEKLFF; CDR3 DNA: TGTGCCAGCAGCTTAGGGGCCGGGACTCCCGGAGAAAAACTGTTTTTT
J gene: TRBJ2-5; D gene: TRBD2; V gene: TRBV12-3/TRBV12-4; clone size: .; CDR3 protein: CASSLMGSGGQETQYF; CDR3 DNA: TGTGCCAGCAGTTTGATGGGGAGCGGGGGCCAAGAGACCCAGTACTTC
J gene: TRBJ2-1; D gene: .; V gene: TRBV7-3; clone size: many; CDR3 protein: CASSQPHNEQFF; CDR3 DNA: TGTGCCAGCAGCCAACCTCACAATGAGCAGTTCTTC
J gene: TRBJ2-1; D gene: .; V gene: TRBV6-1; clone size: many; CDR3 protein: CALYVRGRSYNEQFF; CDR3 DNA: TGTGCCCTATACGTTCGGGGTCGCTCCTACAATGAGCAGTTCTTC
J gene: TRBJ2-1; D gene: TRBD2; V gene: TRBV6-1; clone size: many; CDR3 protein: CASRPGLAGAGQFF; CDR3 DNA: TGTGCCAGCAGGCCGGGACTAGCGGGAGCCGGGCAGTTCTTC
J gene: TRBJ1-1; D gene: .; V gene: TRBV7-9; clone size: .; CDR3 protein: CASSASRTEMNTEAFF; CDR3 DNA: TGTGCCAGCAGCGCGTCGCGGACGGAGATGAACACTGAAGCTTTCTTT
J gene: TRBJ1-5; D gene: .; V gene: TRBV2; clone size: .; CDR3 protein: CASSGRQGNSNQPQHF; CDR3 DNA: TGTGCCAGCAGTGGCCGCCAAGGGAATAGCAATCAGCCCCAGCATTTT
J gene: TRBJ2-1; D gene: .; V gene: TRBV12-3/TRBV12-4; clone size: many; CDR3 protein: CASRPQTYNEQFF; CDR3 DNA: TGTGCCAGCAGACCCCAGACATACAATGAGCAGTTCTTC
J gene: TRBJ2-4; D gene: .; V gene: TRBV7-2; clone size: many; CDR3 protein: CASSLSQGNIQYF; CDR3 DNA: TGTGCCAGCAGCTTAAGCCAAGGAAACATTCAGTACTTC
J gene: TRBJ2-7; D gene: .; V gene: TRBV7-2; clone size: .; CDR3 protein: CASSNRGLAPYEQYF; CDR3 DNA: TGTGCCAGCAGCAACCGGGGGTTAGCTCCCTACGAGCAGTACTTC
J gene: TRBJ1-2; D gene: .; V gene: TRBV6-1; clone size: many; CDR3 protein: CASSETPGHPYGYTF; CDR3 DNA: TGTGCCAGCAGTGAAACTCCGGGACACCCCTATGGCTACACCTTC
J gene: TRBJ1-6; D gene: .; V gene: TRBV20-1; clone size: few; CDR3 protein: CSASPQGTLYNSPLHF; CDR3 DNA: TGCAGTGCTAGTCCGCAGGGAACTTTATATAATTCACCCCTCCACTTT
J gene: TRBJ2-2; D gene: .; V gene: TRBV28; clone size: many; CDR3 protein: CASSWASSGSGELFF; CDR3 DNA: TGTGCCAGCAGCTGGGCATCCTCAGGGTCCGGGGAGCTGTTTTTT
J gene: TRBJ2-7; D gene: .; V gene: TRBV7-2; clone size: many; CDR3 protein: CASSPIDRYEQYF; CDR3 DNA: TGTGCCAGCAGCCCTATAGACCGCTACGAGCAGTACTTC
J gene: TRBJ1-5; D gene: .; V gene: TRBV20-1; clone size: .; CDR3 protein: CSARGQTSNQPQHF; CDR3 DNA: TGCAGTGCTAGAGGTCAAACCAGCAATCAGCCCCAGCATTTT
J gene: TRBJ2-5; D gene: .; V gene: TRBV19; clone size: many; CDR3 protein: CASSGRGGYQETQYF; CDR3 DNA: TGTGCCAGTAGTGGGCGCGGTGGGTACCAAGAGACCCAGTACTTC
J gene: TRBJ1-6; D gene: TRBD1; V gene: TRBV19; clone size: many; CDR3 protein: CASSALTGRTSPLHF; CDR3 DNA: TGTGCCAGTAGTGCCTTGACAGGGCGGACTTCACCCCTCCACTTT
J gene: TRBJ1-1; D gene: TRBD1; V gene: TRBV7-2; clone size: many; CDR3 protein: CASSFTTWTGGVEAFF; CDR3 DNA: TGTGCCAGCAGCTTCACTACTTGGACAGGGGGAGTAGAAGCTTTCTTT
J gene: TRBJ1-5; D gene: TRBD1; V gene: TRBV7-2; clone size: many; CDR3 protein: CASSLWTGDQPQHF; CDR3 DNA: TGTGCCAGCAGCCTGTGGACAGGGGATCAGCCCCAGCATTTT
J gene: TRBJ2-7; D gene: TRBD2; V gene: TRBV7-2; clone size: many; CDR3 protein: CASSLGAAGGYYEQYF; CDR3 DNA: TGTGCCAGCAGCTTAGGGGCAGCGGGGGGATACTACGAGCAGTACTTC
J gene: TRBJ2-5; D gene: TRBD2; V gene: TRBV28; clone size: .; CDR3 protein: CASSSYQLAGEMETQYF; CDR3 DNA: TGTGCCAGCAGTTCCTACCAACTAGCGGGGGAGATGGAGACCCAGTACTTC
J gene: TRBJ1-1; D gene: TRBD1; V gene: TRBV7-2; clone size: .; CDR3 protein: CASSPRQGTLNTEAFF; CDR3 DNA: TGTGCCAGCAGCCCCAGACAGGGGACCCTGAACACTGAAGCTTTCTTT
J gene: TRBJ1-1; D gene: .; V gene: TRBV7-2; clone size: .; CDR3 protein: CASTRLGSTEAFF; CDR3 DNA: TGTGCCAGCACCCGATTGGGGAGCACTGAAGCTTTCTTT
J gene: TRBJ1-5; D gene: .; V gene: TRBV7-9; clone size: many; CDR3 protein: CASSGRDSNQPQHF; CDR3 DNA: TGTGCCAGCAGCGGGAGGGACAGCAATCAGCCCCAGCATTTT
J gene: TRBJ1-4; D gene: .; V gene: TRBV20-1; clone size: many; CDR3 protein: CSARDLAESNEKLFF; CDR3 DNA: TGCAGTGCTAGAGATCTGGCAGAATCTAATGAAAAACTGTTTTTT
J gene: TRBJ2-2; D gene: .; V gene: TRBV7-8; clone size: many; CDR3 protein: CASSLLGRNTGELFF; CDR3 DNA: TGTGCCAGCAGCTTATTGGGCAGAAACACCGGGGAGCTGTTTTTT
J gene: TRBJ1-1; D gene: TRBD1; V gene: TRBV5-1; clone size: .; CDR3 protein: CASSLVVGQGVTEAFF; CDR3 DNA: TGCGCCAGCAGCTTGGTTGTGGGACAGGGAGTTACTGAAGCTTTCTTT
J gene: TRBJ2-3; D gene: TRBD1; V gene: TRBV19; clone size: few; CDR3 protein: CATNDRGADTQYF; CDR3 DNA: TGTGCCACTAACGACAGGGGAGCAGATACGCAGTATTTT
J gene: TRBJ1-2; D gene: .; V gene: TRBV7-8; clone size: many; CDR3 protein: CASSLAYGNGYTF; CDR3 DNA: TGTGCCAGCAGCTTAGCGTACGGGAATGGCTACACCTTC